The 15 T cell receptor beta chains below were found in one sample sequenced in a study of identical twins. MiXCR, applied by TCRdb to the 5' RACE reads, yields one record per CDR3 protein. The sample lists 220,000 or so distinct CDR3 sequences, around 7% seen once, with roughly 3.6% in the top ten. This sample also appeared in a second study, on yellow fever vaccine responses in identical twins.

Sequences were obtained from memory (CD45RO+) T cells sorted from blood. The receptor source for this set is a woman between 18 and 29 years old in good health.

The chain combines TRBV6-1 with TRBJ2-7; D gene uncertain. Germline V CDR1 and CDR2: MNHNS, SASEGT. This CDR3 region has 10 residues. V gave up 2 bases and J gave up 6 bases, with 2 bases separating them. The CDR3 sequence is CASSEREQYV. The CDR3 nucleotides read TGTGCCAGCAGTGAACGCGAGCAGTACGTC.

At least ten counts were recorded for this clonotype. This chain uses TRBV24-1 with TRBJ2-2; tentative D call: TRBD1 (5 bases). The V gene's germline CDR1 is KGHDR and CDR2 SFDVKD. V shed 4 bases and J shed 6 bases, with 11 bases lying between them. CDR3 size: 14 residues. The CDR3 sequence is CATSESTVAGELFF. CDR3 nucleotide sequence: TGTGCCACCAGTGAATCGACAGTTGCCGGGGAGCTGTTTTTT.

Note on this clonotype: A much larger clone lies one base from this, so it may be a read error. The V call is TRBV4-2, the J call TRBJ2-5; the D is unclear. The CDR3 runs 15 residues. Germline assignment: CDR1 LGHNA and CDR2 YNFKEQ. In DNA form, the CDR3 reads TGTACCAGCAGTCTTCGGACGGCGTACCAAGAGACCCAGTACTTC. Translating gives CTSSLRTAYQETQYF.

This clonotype showed up many times. This chain connects TRBV5-1 to TRBJ2-6; the D gene is possibly TRBD2 (5 bases). This CDR3 is 16 amino acids long. Germline lookup yields CDR1 SGHRS and CDR2 YFSETQ. Trimming pared 1 base from V and 0 bases from J, leaving 8 bases between. The CDR3 here is CASSLSGVSGANVLTF. CDR3 bases: TGCGCCAGCAGCTTGTCCGGGGTCTCTGGGGCCAACGTCCTGACTTTC.

This clonotype showed up many times. This sequence joins TRBV4-2 and TRBJ1-1; D not resolved. This CDR3 is built from 14 residues. The germline CDR1 and CDR2 sequences are LGHNA and YNFKEQ. V lost 0 bases and J 4 bases, leaving 9 bases between the germline ends. CDR3 residues: CASSQDGVATEAFF. The CDR3 bases are TGTGCCAGCAGCCAAGATGGGGTTGCCACTGAAGCTTTCTTT.

This clonotype was seen at least ten times. J is TRBJ1-1 and V is TRBV12-3 or TRBV12-4; D not certain. The CDR3 has 14 amino acids. V was cut by 7 bases and J by 0 bases, with 12 bases left in between. The CDR3 sequence: CASKVGRLNTEAFF. CDR3 bases: TGTGCCAGCAAGGTCGGGAGGCTGAACACTGAAGCTTTCTTT.

This clonotype was seen many times. The V and J genes are TRBV12-3 or TRBV12-4 and TRBJ2-3; possibly TRBD2 for D (6 bases). The CDR3 sequence is 17 residues long. The V end was cut by 7 bases, the J end by 4 bases, with 24 bases between. The CDR3 reads CASTIRTSPLQADTQYF. CDR3 bases: TGTGCCAGCACCATTCGAACTAGCCCTTTACAGGCAGATACGCAGTATTTT.

This clonotype came up a few times. The CDR3, as DNA: TGCAGTGCTAGAGTTAATAATAGTTACGAGCAGTACTTC. Its translation: CSARVNNSYEQYF. The chain is built from TRBV20-1 and TRBJ2-7; D is ambiguous. The germline V gene encodes CDR1 DFQATT and CDR2 SNEGSKA (reference sequence). The germline V and J ends were trimmed by 1 base and 4 bases, with 11 bases remaining between them. The CDR3 covers 13 residues.

The chain carries TRBV6-1 and TRBJ1-2; a possible D gene is TRBD1 (6 bases). Germline assignment: CDR1 MNHNS and CDR2 SASEGT. Trimming took 8 bases from V and 7 from J, leaving 20 bases between them. This CDR3 has 14 residues. CDR3 in DNA: TGTGCCAGCGCAGGACACGCCGAGGGGGTTGGCTACACCTTC. Its protein product is CASAGHAEGVGYTF.

The rearrangement joins TRBV6-4 to TRBJ2-1; 14 bases are a match to TRBD2. With V trimmed by 3 bases and J by 8 bases, 6 bases remained unmatched. CDR1 and CDR2 from the germline V gene are MRHNA and SNTAGT. The CDR3 has 16 amino acids. The CDR3 region is CASSEGTSGGGDEQFF. Here the CDR3 DNA reads TGTGCCAGCAGTGAAGGGACTAGCGGGGGAGGTGATGAGCAGTTCTTC.

This clonotype was counted only a few times. The V and J genes are TRBV7-6 and TRBJ2-1, with TRBD1 as a possible D gene (7 bases). The CDR3 totals 14 residues. Between the trimmed V and J ends, which lost 4 bases and 10 bases, there was a span of 17 bases. Germline V gene sequence: CDR1 SGHVS, CDR2 FNYEAQ. The CDR3 spells CASSSQGGAGEQFF. CDR3 in DNA: TGTGCCAGCAGCTCTCAGGGGGGAGCAGGGGAGCAGTTCTTC.

This clonotype was detected ten times or more. CDR3 sequence: CSTAGNNEQFF. In DNA, the CDR3 is TGCAGCACCGCAGGGAATAATGAGCAGTTCTTC. V is TRBV29-1 and J is TRBJ2-1; tentatively, D is TRBD1 (5 bases). The CDR3 is 11 residues long. Germline CDR1 is SQVTM and CDR2 is ANQGSEA. Trimming shortened V by 8 bases and J by 7 bases, and 12 bases separated the two germline ends.

This clonotype was picked up many times. This chain uses TRBV12-3 or TRBV12-4 with TRBJ2-7, with D unresolved. Trimming removed 6 bases from V and 0 bases from J, with 6 bases in between. The CDR3 totals 12 residues. Written as DNA, the CDR3 is TGTGCCAGCAGCACAGACTCCTACGAGCAGTACTTC. This sequence encodes CASSTDSYEQYF.

The chain combines TRBV7-2 with TRBJ1-5; 8 bases align to TRBD1. This CDR3 has 16 residues. Trimming at V came to 5 bases and at J to 2 bases, leaving 8 bases not matched to a gene. CDR1 and CDR2 from the germline V gene are SGHTA and FQGNSA. The CDR3 loop is CASSPYLDRGNQPQHF. DNA for the CDR3: TGTGCCAGCAGCCCCTACTTGGACAGGGGCAATCAGCCCCAGCATTTT.

This clonotype was recorded at least ten times. The chain combines TRBV14 with TRBJ2-2; 10 positions match TRBD1. J lost 7 bases, V lost 4 bases, and 6 bases had no gene match. Germline lookup yields CDR1 SGHDN and CDR2 FVKESK. The CDR3 has 15 amino acids. CDR3: CASSPTGGLVGELFF. CDR3 in DNA: TGTGCCAGCAGCCCGACAGGGGGCTTAGTCGGGGAGCTGTTTTTT.